A selection of T cell receptor beta chains follows, all from one sample in a study of blood T cells in healthy people across ages. Each CDR3 protein gets one entry after TCRdb re-called the 5' RACE reads with MiXCR. The sample consists of roughly 1.9 million distinct CDR3 sequences, 30% to 40% of them appearing once. Sequencing was done on a sample of blood. These TCRs come from a human donor in good health. The CDR3 runs from the conserved cysteine through the conserved F or W. D genes are given only for firm matches. Clone size is not always given. Where it is, it says once, few, many or a class for expanded clones.

abundance,d_gene,v_gene,j_gene,CDR3nt,CDR3aa
NA,NA,TRBV28,TRBJ2-1,TGTGCCAGCAGTTGGGGACGGGGCTTCAATGAGCAGTTCTTC,CASSWGRGFNEQFF
NA,TRBD1,TRBV20-1,TRBJ2-5,TGCAGTGCTAGGGGGACAGGGGGCCTGGGGACCCAGTACTTC,CSARGTGGLGTQYF
NA,NA,TRBV25-1,TRBJ2-1,TGTGCCAGCAGTAGGTCCGGGGTGGATGAGCAGTTCTTC,CASSRSGVDEQFF
NA,TRBD1,TRBV5-5,TRBJ2-5,TGTGCCAGCAGCCCACAGGGGGCCTGGGAGCAGTACTTC,CASSPQGAWEQYF
few,NA,TRBV10-3,TRBJ1-4,TGTGCCATCAGTGATGTGACAGCAAATGAAAAACTGTTTTTT,CAISDVTANEKLFF
few,NA,TRBV7-2,TRBJ2-7,TGTGCCAGCAGCTTAGACCCTTATAGCTCCTACGAGCAGTACTTC,CASSLDPYSSYEQYF
NA,NA,TRBV5-1,TRBJ2-1,TGCGCCAGCAGCCCCCTCTTGGGAGTAGGTGAGCAGTTCTTC,CASSPLLGVGEQFF
NA,NA,TRBV4-1,TRBJ1-2,TGCGCCAGCAGCCAACTAACAGCGGACTCCTTGAGGTATGGCTACACCTTC,CASSQLTADSLRYGYTF
many,NA,TRBV7-9,TRBJ2-7,TGTGCCAGCAGTTTGGCAGCGCCCTACGAGCAGTACTTC,CASSLAAPYEQYF
NA,TRBD1,TRBV20-1,TRBJ2-1,TGCAGTGCTAGTTTTCGGGACAGGGGTTACAATGGGCAGTTCTTC,CSASFRDRGYNGQFF
NA,NA,TRBV7-8,TRBJ1-4,TGTGCCAGCAGCCACAGGTTCTCGGGGATTGAAAAACTGTTTTTT,CASSHRFSGIEKLFF
NA,NA,TRBV3-1,TRBJ2-1,TGTGCCAGCAGCCAAGAGGCAGGGGCGCGCAATGAGCAGTTCTTC,CASSQEAGARNEQFF
few,NA,TRBV28,TRBJ2-3,TGTGCCAGCAGTTTTAAGGGAGGTACCCCCAAGATCACAGATACGCAGTATTTT,CASSFKGGTPKITDTQYF
NA,NA,TRBV29-1,TRBJ1-1,TGCAGCGTTGAAGATTACGGTAAGGGACGACGACCTGAAGCTTTCTTT,CSVEDYGKGRRPEAFF
few,NA,TRBV7-6,TRBJ2-7,TGTGCCAGCAGCTTAGGGGCAGGGAACATCTACGAGCAGTACTTC,CASSLGAGNIYEQYF
NA,NA,TRBV4-1,TRBJ1-6,TGCGCCAGCAGCCAAGTTGCTGGGAAGGATTCACCCCTCCACTTT,CASSQVAGKDSPLHF
few,NA,TRBV7-9,TRBJ1-1,TGTGCCAGCAGTCCACAGGCCCGAGTGAACACTGAAGCTTTCTTT,CASSPQARVNTEAFF
NA,TRBD1,TRBV7-3,TRBJ1-2,TGTGCCAGCAGAGGACAGGGACAGAATGGCTACACCTTC,CASRGQGQNGYTF
NA,NA,TRBV6-6,TRBJ1-1,TGTGCCAGCAGTTACTCATCAGGGGTAGAAGTAGCTTTCTTT,CASSYSSGVEVAFF
NA,NA,TRBV11-2,TRBJ2-4,TGTGCCAGCAGCTCCCGGGGGTTAGGGGAGAACATTCAGTACTTC,CASSSRGLGENIQYF
few,TRBD1,TRBV3-1,TRBJ1-1,TGTGCCAGCAGCCCGATTGTCGGGACAGGAAACTTTGAAGCTTTCTTT,CASSPIVGTGNFEAFF
NA,NA,TRBV6-5,TRBJ2-3,TGTGCCAGCAGCACACTACAGGTTTTTGGCACAGATACGCAGTATTTT,CASSTLQVFGTDTQYF
NA,NA,TRBV5-5,TRBJ2-3,TGTGCCAGCAGTACCGGAGCTAGTAACGATGCAGATACGCAGTATTTT,CASSTGASNDADTQYF
NA,NA,TRBV2,TRBJ2-1,TGTGCCAGCAATCGAGAGAGGGGGAACAATGAGCAGTTCTTC,CASNRERGNNEQFF
few,TRBD1,TRBV10-3,TRBJ1-2,TGTGCCATCAGCCATCTCGGGACAGCTTCTAACTATGGCTACACCTTC,CAISHLGTASNYGYTF
NA,NA,TRBV7-6,TRBJ2-5,TGTGCCAGCAGCTCCATGGGGGGCGTAGACGAGACCCAGTACTTC,CASSSMGGVDETQYF
NA,TRBD2,TRBV29-1,TRBJ2-1,TGCAGCGTTCGTAGGACTAGTAACAATGAGCAGTTCTTC,CSVRRTSNNEQFF
NA,TRBD1,TRBV12-3/TRBV12-4,TRBJ1-2,TGTGCCAGCAGTTTCGGGACAGGGATTGCACCCTATGGCTACACCTTC,CASSFGTGIAPYGYTF
NA,TRBD1,TRBV29-1,TRBJ2-7,TGCAGCGTTGGGGGTACCGGGACAGGGGACGAGCAGTACTTC,CSVGGTGTGDEQYF
NA,NA,TRBV9,TRBJ1-4,TGTGCCAGCAGCGTAGGGAACCTTAATGAAAAACTGTTTTTT,CASSVGNLNEKLFF
few,NA,TRBV6-5,TRBJ2-7,TGTGCCAGCAGTTCACCCCCCGAAGGCACCTACGAGCAGTACTTC,CASSSPPEGTYEQYF
NA,NA,TRBV15,TRBJ2-5,TGTGCCACCAGCAGAGGATCCGGGACACTCCAAGAGACCCAGTACTTC,CATSRGSGTLQETQYF
NA,NA,TRBV7-2,TRBJ2-3,TGTGCCAGCAGCTTGTTGGGGGAGGCAGATACGCAGTATTTT,CASSLLGEADTQYF
few,NA,TRBV7-6,TRBJ2-3,TGTGCCAGCAGCTCGGGTCCATACCCCGATACGCAGTATTTT,CASSSGPYPDTQYF
NA,TRBD1,TRBV12-3/TRBV12-4,TRBJ1-5,TGTGCCAGCAGTTTATACCGACACCAGGGGGAGAGCAATCAGCCCCAGCATTTT,CASSLYRHQGESNQPQHF
NA,TRBD1,TRBV20-1,TRBJ1-5,TGCAGTGCCCAACTCCCCACAGGGGCTAATCAGCCCCAGCATTTT,CSAQLPTGANQPQHF
NA,NA,TRBV12-3/TRBV12-4,TRBJ1-2,TGTGCCAGCAGTCCGGATCTGCTTGGCTACACCTTC,CASSPDLLGYTF
few,TRBD1,TRBV28,TRBJ2-7,TGTGCCAGCATGGGTAGCTGGGGTGACCAGGGGGACTACGAGCAGTACTTC,CASMGSWGDQGDYEQYF
NA,TRBD2,TRBV20-1,TRBJ2-2,TGCAGTGCGAAGGTTGGACTAGACACCGGGGAGCTGTTTTTT,CSAKVGLDTGELFF
NA,NA,TRBV21-1,TRBJ1-5,TGTGCCAGCAGCAAAGATACAGGGCTATATAGCAATCAGCCCCAGCATTTT,CASSKDTGLYSNQPQHF
few,NA,TRBV14,TRBJ2-7,TGTGCCAGCAGCCAAGAAAAAGGGGTAAACTCCTACGAGCAGTACTTC,CASSQEKGVNSYEQYF
NA,TRBD2,TRBV13,TRBJ2-1,TGTGCCAGCAGCCTAGCGGAAAGCTCCTACGAGCAGTTCTTC,CASSLAESSYEQFF
many,NA,TRBV7-9,TRBJ2-6,TGTGCCAGCTCACTGGGTGACTCTGGGGCCAACGTCCTGACTTTC,CASSLGDSGANVLTF
few,NA,TRBV7-3,TRBJ2-7,TGTGCCAGCAGCTCCACTTTGGATGGCCACGAGCAGTACTTC,CASSSTLDGHEQYF
many,TRBD2,TRBV5-1,TRBJ2-3,TGCGCCAGCAGCTTGAGCGGGGGAATCACAGATACGCAGTATTTT,CASSLSGGITDTQYF
NA,NA,TRBV20-1,TRBJ1-5,TGCAGTGCTAGAGATTGGAGGGCATGGAGGAATCAGCCCCTGCATTTT,CSARDWRAWRNQPLHF
few,NA,TRBV7-3,TRBJ2-5,TGTGCCAGCAGCTTAAAGGGGACCCAAGAGACCCAGTACTTC,CASSLKGTQETQYF
few,NA,TRBV7-3,TRBJ1-2,TGTGCCAGCAGCTTAGGACAGATTGGGTCCGATTATGGCTACACCTTC,CASSLGQIGSDYGYTF
NA,TRBD2,TRBV6-1,TRBJ2-1,TGTGCCAGCATGGGACTAGTTTTTAATGAGCAGTTCTTC,CASMGLVFNEQFF
many,NA,TRBV7-9,TRBJ2-1,TGTGCCAGCAGCTTAGTTGAGCAGTTCTTC,CASSLVEQFF
NA,TRBD2,TRBV4-1,TRBJ2-7,TGCGCCAGCAGCCATAGCGGGGCCTTTTACAATGAGCAGTACTTC,CASSHSGAFYNEQYF
NA,NA,TRBV11-3,TRBJ2-7,TGTGCCAGCAGCTTAGAGAACGAGAGATCCTACGAGCAGTACTTC,CASSLENERSYEQYF
NA,TRBD1,TRBV29-1,TRBJ2-7,TGCAGCGTTGAGGGACAGGCCCACGAGCAGTACTTC,CSVEGQAHEQYF
NA,TRBD2,TRBV11-2,TRBJ2-5,TGTGCCAGCAGCCAACTTACTAGCGCTCAAAAGTTC,CASSQLTSAQKF